This T cell receptor (beta chain) was profiled in a study of T cell changes during pregnancy in multiple sclerosis. Germline-derived CDR1 and CDR2 are SGHNT and YENEEA. The V end lost 11 bases, the J end lost 2 bases, and 9 bases lay between the germline ends. The CDR3 is 11 amino acids. TCRdb keeps only in-frame clones here, not all; method: immunoSEQ multiplex PCR. This table has 50,000 to 75,000 clones, about nine tenths appearing once. Points on this clone: The same CDR3 arises from other DNA sequences in this sample as well.

The chain couples TRBV11-3 to TRBJ1-2; D remains unclear. The clonotype originates from a female donor in good health, enrolled as a control in a pregnancy study. Source: peripheral blood, taken in the first trimester of pregnancy. The CDR3 DNA sequence: TGTGCCTCCGCGGGAAACTATGGCTACACCTTC. Translating gives CASAGNYGYTF.